This record looks at one T cell receptor (beta chain) sequence and its context. These data belong to a study of T cell repertoires in cytomegalovirus infection. TCRdb processed the reads anew with MiXCR; each CDR3 protein has one entry. The repertoire includes about 310,000 distinct CDR3 sequences, around a sixth of them detected once, and 9.5% to 15% sits in the top ten. Sequenced sample: PBMCs. This TCR was recovered from a human donor in good health (CMV status not recorded). Some clones in this sample may be carry-over from other donors' samples.

CDR3 sequence (DNA): TGTGCCATCAGTGCGGGTGCAGGGGGCTTGGTAGAGACCCAGTACTTC. Residues: CAISAGAGGLVETQYF. This chain joins TRBV10-3 and TRBJ2-5, with 8 bases lining up with TRBD1. The germline CDR1 and CDR2 sequences are ENHRY and SYGVKD. The CDR3 has 16 residues. The V segment lost 4 bases and the J segment 4 bases; nucleotides outside the gene matches: 11.